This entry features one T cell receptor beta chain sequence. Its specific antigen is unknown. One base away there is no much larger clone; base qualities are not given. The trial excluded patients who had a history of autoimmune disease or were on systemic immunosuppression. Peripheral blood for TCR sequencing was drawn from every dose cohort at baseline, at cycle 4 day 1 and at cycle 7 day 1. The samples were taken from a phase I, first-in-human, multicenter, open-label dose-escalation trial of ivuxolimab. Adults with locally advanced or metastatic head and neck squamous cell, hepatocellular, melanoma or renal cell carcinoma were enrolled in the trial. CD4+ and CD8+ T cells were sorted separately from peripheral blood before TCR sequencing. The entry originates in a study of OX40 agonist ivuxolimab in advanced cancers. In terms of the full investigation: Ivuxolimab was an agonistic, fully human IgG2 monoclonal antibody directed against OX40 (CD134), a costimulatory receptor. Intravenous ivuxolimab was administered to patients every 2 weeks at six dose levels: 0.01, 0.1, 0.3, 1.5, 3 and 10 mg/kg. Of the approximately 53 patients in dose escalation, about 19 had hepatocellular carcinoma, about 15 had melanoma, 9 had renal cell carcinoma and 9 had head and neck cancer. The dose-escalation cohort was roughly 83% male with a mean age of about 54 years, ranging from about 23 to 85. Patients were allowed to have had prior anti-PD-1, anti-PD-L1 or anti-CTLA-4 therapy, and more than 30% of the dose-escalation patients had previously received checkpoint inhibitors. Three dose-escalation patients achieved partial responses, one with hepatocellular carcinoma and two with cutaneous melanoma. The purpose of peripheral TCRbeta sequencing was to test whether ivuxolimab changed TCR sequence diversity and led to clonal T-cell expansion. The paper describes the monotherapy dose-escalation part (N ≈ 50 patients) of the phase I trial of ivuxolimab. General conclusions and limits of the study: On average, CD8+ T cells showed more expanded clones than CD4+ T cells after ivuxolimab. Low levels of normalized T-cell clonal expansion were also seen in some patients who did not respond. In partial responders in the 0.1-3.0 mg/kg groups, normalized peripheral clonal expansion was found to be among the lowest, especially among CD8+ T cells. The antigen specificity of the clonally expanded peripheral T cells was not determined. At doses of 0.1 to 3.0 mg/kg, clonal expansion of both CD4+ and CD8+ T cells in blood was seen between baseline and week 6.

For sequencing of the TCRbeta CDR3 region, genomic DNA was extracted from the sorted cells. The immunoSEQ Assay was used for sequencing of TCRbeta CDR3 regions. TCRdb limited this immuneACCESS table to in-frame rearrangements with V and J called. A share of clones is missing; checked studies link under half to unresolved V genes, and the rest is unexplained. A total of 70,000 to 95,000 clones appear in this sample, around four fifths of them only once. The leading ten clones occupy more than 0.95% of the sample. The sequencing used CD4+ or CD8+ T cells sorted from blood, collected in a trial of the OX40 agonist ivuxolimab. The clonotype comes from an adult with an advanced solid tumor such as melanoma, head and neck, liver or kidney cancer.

The DNA sequence follows: TGTGCCAGCAGCTTAGTTTTGGATCTGGCAGATACGCAGTATTTT. It codes for CASSLVLDLADTQYF. The rearranged segments are TRBV7-2 and TRBJ2-3, with an unclear D gene assignment. Counted from cysteine to phenylalanine, this CDR3 has 15 amino acids. Only the CDR3 DNA stays, 45 bases, in frame from base 1. The germline V gene supplies CDR1 SGHTA and CDR2 FQGNSA. Trimming removed 1 base from V and 4 bases from J, leaving 12 bases between the germline ends.